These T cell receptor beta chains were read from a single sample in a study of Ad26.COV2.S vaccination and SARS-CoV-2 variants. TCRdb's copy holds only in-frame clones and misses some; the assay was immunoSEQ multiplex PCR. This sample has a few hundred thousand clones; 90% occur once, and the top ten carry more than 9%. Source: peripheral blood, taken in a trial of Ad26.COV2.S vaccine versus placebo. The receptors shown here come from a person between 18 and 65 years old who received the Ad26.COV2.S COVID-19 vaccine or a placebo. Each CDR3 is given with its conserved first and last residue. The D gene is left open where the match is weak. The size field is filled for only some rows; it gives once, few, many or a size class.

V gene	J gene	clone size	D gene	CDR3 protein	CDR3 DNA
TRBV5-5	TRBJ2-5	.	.	CASSWKPGPKEEETQYF	TGTGCCAGCAGCTGGAAGCCGGGACCCAAAGAGGAAGAGACCCAGTACTTC
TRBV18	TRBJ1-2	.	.	CASSPQLRENYGYTF	TGTGCCAGCTCACCACAATTAAGGGAGAACTATGGCTACACCTTC
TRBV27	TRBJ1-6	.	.	CASSLSRRFNSPLHF	TGTGCCAGCAGTTTATCGAGGAGGTTTAATTCACCCCTCCACTTT
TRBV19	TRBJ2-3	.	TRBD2	CASTEREGRADTQYF	TGTGCCAGTACCGAGCGGGAGGGCCGGGCAGATACGCAGTATTTT
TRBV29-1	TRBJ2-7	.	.	CSVGSGAAYEQYF	TGCAGCGTTGGTTCGGGAGCGGCCTACGAGCAGTACTTC
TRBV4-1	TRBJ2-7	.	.	CASSQVLEYEQYF	TGCGCCAGCAGCCAAGTCTTGGAGTACGAGCAGTACTTC
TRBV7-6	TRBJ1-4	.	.	CASSLGATNEKLFF	TGTGCCAGCAGCTTAGGGGCAACTAATGAAAAACTGTTTTTT
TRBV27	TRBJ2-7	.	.	CASTPGVRGSYEQYF	TGTGCCAGTACCCCAGGGGTTAGGGGCTCCTACGAGCAGTACTTC
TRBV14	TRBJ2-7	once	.	CASSQGYSGGVYF	TGTGCCAGCAGCCAAGGTTACTCGGGTGGGGTGTACTTC
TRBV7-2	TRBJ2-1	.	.	CASSSDGFDNEQFF	TGTGCCAGCAGCTCGGACGGTTTTGACAATGAGCAGTTCTTC
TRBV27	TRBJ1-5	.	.	CASSLSGGNQPQHF	TGTGCCAGCAGTTTATCAGGGGGTAATCAGCCCCAGCATTTT
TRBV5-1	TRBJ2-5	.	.	CASSLLGISLETQYF	TGCGCCAGCAGCTTGCTGGGAATAAGCCTGGAGACCCAGTACTTC
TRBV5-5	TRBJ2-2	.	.	CASSLRELGTGELFF	TGTGCCAGCAGCTTGAGAGAATTGGGCACCGGGGAGCTGTTTTTT
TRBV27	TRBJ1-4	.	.	CASTKRLGADEKLFF	TGTGCCAGCACCAAACGGCTGGGGGCAGATGAAAAACTGTTTTTT
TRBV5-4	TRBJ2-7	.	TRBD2	CASSPDPGTSGFYEQYF	TGTGCCAGCAGCCCCGATCCCGGGACTAGCGGGTTCTACGAGCAGTACTTC
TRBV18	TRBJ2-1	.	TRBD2	CASSPANSPGLAGDPNEQFF	TGTGCCAGCTCACCAGCGAATTCTCCGGGACTAGCGGGAGACCCCAATGAGCAGTTCTTC
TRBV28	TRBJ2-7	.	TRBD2	CASSLISSGTSFYEQYF	TGTGCCAGCAGTTTGATATCCTCTGGGACTAGCTTCTACGAGCAGTACTTC
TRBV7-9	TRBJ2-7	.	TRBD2	CASSLVSGRAGDFSYEQYF	TGTGCCAGCAGCTTAGTTAGCGGTAGGGCGGGAGATTTCTCCTACGAGCAGTACTTC
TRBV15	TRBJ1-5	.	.	CATRSGGFSNQPQHF	TGTGCCACCAGGTCAGGTGGGTTTAGCAATCAGCCCCAGCATTTT
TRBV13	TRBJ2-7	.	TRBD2	CASSLAGLDNEQYF	TGTGCCAGCAGCTTAGCGGGACTAGATAACGAGCAGTACTTC
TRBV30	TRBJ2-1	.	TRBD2	CAWSVWGGNEQFF	TGTGCCTGGAGTGTATGGGGGGGCAATGAGCAGTTCTTC
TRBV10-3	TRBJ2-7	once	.	CAISETGSSYEQYF	TGTGCCATCAGTGAAACAGGGAGCTCCTACGAGCAGTACTTC
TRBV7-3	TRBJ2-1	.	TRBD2	CASSSGLAGVANEQFF	TGTGCCAGCAGCAGCGGACTAGCGGGAGTGGCGAATGAGCAGTTCTTC
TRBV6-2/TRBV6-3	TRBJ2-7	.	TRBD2	CASSFTPGGPSEQYF	TGTGCCAGCAGTTTTACACCGGGAGGGCCGTCCGAGCAGTACTTC
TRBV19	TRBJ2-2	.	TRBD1	CASSPRTGGQFGAGELFF	TGTGCCAGTAGCCCAAGGACAGGGGGTCAGTTCGGAGCCGGGGAGCTGTTTTTT
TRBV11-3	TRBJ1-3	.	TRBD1	CASPGQGNSGNTIYF	TGTGCCAGCCCCGGACAGGGGAACTCTGGAAACACCATATATTTT
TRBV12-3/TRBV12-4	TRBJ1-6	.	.	CASSLNSRAPLHF	TGTGCCAGCAGTTTAAACAGCCGGGCACCCCTCCACTTT